The subject of this entry is one T cell receptor (beta chain). Its antigen is not known. This sample is part of a study of T cell responses to AZD1222 COVID-19 vaccine. The study's findings and limits: Unmutated regions of variants are reportedly targeted by nearly half of spike-specific TCRs. Clonal diversity may have been underestimated in mostly white British donors. Spike-specific TCR breadth and depth were elevated following two AZD1222 doses.

Per germline, CDR1 MNHEY and CDR2 SVGAGI. CDR3 length equals 13 residues. The V end was cut by 8 bases, the J end by 5 bases, with 10 bases between. This table comes from immunoSEQ multiplex PCR, and its TCRdb copy is limited to in-frame clones, with some not included. The sample consists of 75,000 to 95,000 clones, roughly 89% of them appearing once. This TCR came from an adult in good health. The chain carries TRBV6-5 and TRBJ1-6, with D possibly TRBD1 on 5 matching bases. Sequenced here: peripheral blood, sampled on day 0 of MenACWY control vaccination. As DNA, the CDR3 is TGTGCCAGCCGGGGGGTCGATAATTCACCCCTCCACTTT. It specifies CASRGVDNSPLHF.